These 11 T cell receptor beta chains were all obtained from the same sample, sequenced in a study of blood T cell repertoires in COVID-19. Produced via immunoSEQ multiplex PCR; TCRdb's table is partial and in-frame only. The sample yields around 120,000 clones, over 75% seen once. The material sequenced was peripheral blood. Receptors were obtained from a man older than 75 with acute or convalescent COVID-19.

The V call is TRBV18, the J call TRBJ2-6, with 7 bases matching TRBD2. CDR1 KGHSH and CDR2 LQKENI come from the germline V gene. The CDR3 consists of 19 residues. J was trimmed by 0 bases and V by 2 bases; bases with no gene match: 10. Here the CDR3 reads CASSPTASGAVSGANVLTF. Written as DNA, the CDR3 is TGTGCCAGCTCACCAACGGCTAGCGGTGCCGTCTCTGGGGCCAACGTCCTGACTTTC. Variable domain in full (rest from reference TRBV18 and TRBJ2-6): NAGVMQNPRHLVRRRGQEARLRCSPMKGHSHVYWYRQLPEEGLKFMVYLQKENIIDESGMPKERFSAEFPKEGPSILRIQQVVRGDSAAYFCASSPTASGAVSGANVLTFGAGSRLTVL.

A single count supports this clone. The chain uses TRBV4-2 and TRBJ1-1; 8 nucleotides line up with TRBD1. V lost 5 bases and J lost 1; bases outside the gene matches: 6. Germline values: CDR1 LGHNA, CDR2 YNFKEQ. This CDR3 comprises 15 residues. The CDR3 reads CASSLGGTGNTEAFF. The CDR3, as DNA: TGTGCCAGCAGCTTAGGGGGGACAGGGAACACTGAAGCTTTCTTT.

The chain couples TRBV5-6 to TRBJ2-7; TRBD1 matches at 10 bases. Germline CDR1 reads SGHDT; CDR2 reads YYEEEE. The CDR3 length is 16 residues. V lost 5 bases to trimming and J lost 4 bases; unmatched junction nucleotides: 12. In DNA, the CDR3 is TGTGCCAGCAGTTTGTTAAGGACAGGGGGTAGTTACGAGCAGTACTTC. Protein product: CASSLLRTGGSYEQYF.

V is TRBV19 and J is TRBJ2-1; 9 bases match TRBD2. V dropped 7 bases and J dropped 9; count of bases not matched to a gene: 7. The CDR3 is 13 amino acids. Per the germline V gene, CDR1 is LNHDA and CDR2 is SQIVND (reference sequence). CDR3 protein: CASNRGRAGEQFF. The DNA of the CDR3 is TGTGCCAGTAACCGCGGGAGGGCCGGTGAGCAGTTCTTC.

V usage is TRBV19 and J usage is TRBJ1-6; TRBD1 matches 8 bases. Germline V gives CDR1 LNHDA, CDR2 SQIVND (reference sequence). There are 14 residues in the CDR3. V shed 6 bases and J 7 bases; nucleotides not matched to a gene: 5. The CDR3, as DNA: TGTGCCAGTAGGTGGACAGGGTTGAATTCACCCCTCCACTTT. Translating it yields CASRWTGLNSPLHF.

The CDR3 protein is CASSVLNPANYGYTF. The CDR3 DNA sequence: TGTGCCAGCAGCGTGCTCAACCCGGCTAACTATGGCTACACCTTC. The rearrangement joins TRBV11-2 to TRBJ1-2, with D unclear. Germline V gene sequence: CDR1 SGHAT, CDR2 FQNNGV. The V gene lost 5 bases and the J gene lost 0 bases, with 13 bases spanning the gap. The CDR3 consists of 15 residues.

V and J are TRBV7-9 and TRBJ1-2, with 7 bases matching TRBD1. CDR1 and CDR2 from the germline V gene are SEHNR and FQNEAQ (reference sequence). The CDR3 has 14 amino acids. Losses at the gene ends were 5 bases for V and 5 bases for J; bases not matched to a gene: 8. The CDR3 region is CASSRSQGTYGYTF. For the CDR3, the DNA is TGTGCCAGCAGCCGCTCACAGGGGACTTATGGCTACACCTTC.

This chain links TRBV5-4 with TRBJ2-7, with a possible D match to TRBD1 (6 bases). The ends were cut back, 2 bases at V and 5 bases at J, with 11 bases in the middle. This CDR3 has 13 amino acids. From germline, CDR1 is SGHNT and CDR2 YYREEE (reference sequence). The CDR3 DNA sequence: TGTGCCAGCAGCTTAACAGGGTTGGACGAGCAGTACTTC. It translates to CASSLTGLDEQYF.

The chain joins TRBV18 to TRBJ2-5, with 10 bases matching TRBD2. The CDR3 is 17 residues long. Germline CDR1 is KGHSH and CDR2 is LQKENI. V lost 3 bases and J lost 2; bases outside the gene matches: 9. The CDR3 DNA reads TGTGCCAGCTCACCGCTTTGGCTAGCGGGGGTTCAAGAGACCCAGTACTTC. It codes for CASSPLWLAGVQETQYF.

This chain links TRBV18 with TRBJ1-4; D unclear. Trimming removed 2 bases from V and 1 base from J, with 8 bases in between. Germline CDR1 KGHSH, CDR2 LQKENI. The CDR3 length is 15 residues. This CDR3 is CASSPLEGTNEKLFF. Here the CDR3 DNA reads TGTGCCAGCTCACCATTGGAGGGAACTAATGAAAAACTGTTTTTT.

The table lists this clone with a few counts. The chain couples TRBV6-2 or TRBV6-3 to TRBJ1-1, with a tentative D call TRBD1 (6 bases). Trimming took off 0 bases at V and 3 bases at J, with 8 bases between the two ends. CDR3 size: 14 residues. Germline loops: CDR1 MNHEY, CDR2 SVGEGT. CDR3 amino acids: CASSYSDRYTEAFF. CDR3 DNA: TGTGCCAGCAGTTACTCGGACAGATACACTGAAGCTTTCTTT.